These 17 T cell receptor beta chains came from one sample sequenced in a study of regulatory T cells in long-lasting Graves disease. Relying on iRepertoire HTBI primers and Arm-PCR of CDR3 regions, the team built TCR beta libraries. TCRdb re-called the multiplex PCR reads with MiXCR, one entry per CDR3 protein. The sample has about 540,000 distinct CDR3 sequences; roughly 12% are singletons. The time point denotes: newly diagnosed GD, antithyroid drugs for less than 3 months. With RNA extracted from PBMCs as input, the TCR library was made. The same data also went into a second study, on T cells in Graves' hyperthyroidism and ophthalmopathy.

Here the sequenced sample was peripheral blood mononuclear cells (PBMCs), taken at new diagnosis, from a patient treated with antithyroid drugs. The receptors stem from a man under 40 with Graves disease.

This clonotype was counted between two and nine times. The chain combines TRBV4-1 with TRBJ2-5, with 7 bases lining up with TRBD2. This CDR3 is built from 16 residues. V lost 1 base, J lost 4 bases, and 9 bases stayed unmatched. Germline lookup yields CDR1 MGHRA and CDR2 YSYEKL. The CDR3 loop is CASSQVYAGEGETQYF. DNA of the CDR3: TGCGCCAGCAGCCAAGTTTACGCGGGAGAGGGAGAGACCCAGTACTTC.

The chain couples TRBV6-2 or TRBV6-3 to TRBJ2-2; D gene unclear. Germline V gene data show CDR1 as MNHEY and CDR2 as SVGEGT. This CDR3 has 13 residues. Between the trimmed V and J ends, which lost 6 bases and 4 bases, there was a span of 9 bases. The CDR3, as DNA: TGTGCCAGCAGCCATAGTGGCACCGGGGAGCTGTTTTTT. Translation: CASSHSGTGELFF.

This clonotype was detected ten times or more. At one end, the junction sequence differs from germline, possibly due to a read error. The genes are TRBV20-1 and TRBJ2-5; 11 positions agree with TRBD2. The CDR3 is 13 residues long. Looked up from germline, CDR1 is DFQATT and CDR2 is SNEGSKA (reference sequence). The CDR3 region is CSVRLAGKETQYF. The CDR3 DNA reads as TGCAGTGTTAGACTAGCGGGAAAAGAGACCCAGTACTTC.

Ten or more counts support this clonotype. The rearrangement joins TRBV7-9 to TRBJ1-1; a weak D match, TRBD1 (5 bases). The length of the CDR3 is 15 residues. Germline-derived CDR1 and CDR2 are SEHNR and FQNEAQ (reference sequence). Trimming left V 0 bases short and J 1 base short, with 9 bases between. The DNA for the CDR3 is TGTGCCAGCAGCTTAGCGCTGGGGCAGAACACTGAAGCTTTCTTT. Its protein is CASSLALGQNTEAFF. Variable domain in full (rest from reference TRBV7-9 and TRBJ1-1): DTGVSQNPRHKITKRGQNVTFRCDPISEHNRLYWYRQTLGQGPEFLTYFQNEAQLEKSRLLSDRFSAERPKGSFSTLEIQRTEQGDSAMYLCASSLALGQNTEAFFGQGTRLTVV.

Notes on this clonotype: This may stem from a read error, because a much larger clone lies one nucleotide away. The chain couples TRBV28 to TRBJ2-7; the match to TRBD1 covers 9 bases. CDR3 length: 15 amino acids. Germline V gene data show CDR1 as MDHEN and CDR2 as SYDVKM. The CDR3 sequence is CASSQPGQGSYGQYF. CDR3 DNA sequence: TGTGCCAGCAGTCAACCGGGACAGGGTTCCTACGGGCAGTACTTC.

V is TRBV27 and J is TRBJ2-7; tentative D call: TRBD1 (5 bases). Trimming pared 6 bases from V and 1 base from J, leaving 13 bases between. The CDR3 totals 14 residues. Germline-derived CDR1 and CDR2 are MNHEY and SMNVEV (reference sequence). The CDR3 is CASRPQTASYEQYF. The CDR3 coding sequence is TGTGCCAGCAGACCCCAGACAGCATCCTACGAGCAGTACTTC.

Ten or more counts support this clonotype. The CDR3 spells CATSRERASTYNEQFF. In DNA, the CDR3 is TGTGCCACCAGCAGAGAACGGGCGTCCACCTACAATGAGCAGTTCTTC. The chain joins TRBV15 to TRBJ2-1; no definite D call. CDR1 is LNHNV and CDR2 is YYDKDF in the germline V gene (reference sequence). Between the trimmed V and J ends, which lost 0 bases and 2 bases, there was a span of 11 bases. This CDR3 is built from 16 residues.

This clonotype came up many times. The rearrangement links TRBV12-3 or TRBV12-4 to TRBJ2-7; D may be TRBD1 (5 bases). The CDR3 has 12 amino acids. Trimming removed 5 bases from V and 2 bases from J, with 7 bases in between. CDR3 bases: TGTGCCAGCAGTAAGGGGACCTACGAGCAGTACTTC. It translates to CASSKGTYEQYF.

This chain uses TRBV30 with TRBJ2-7; no reliable D call. Germline values: CDR1 GTSNPN, CDR2 SVGIG (reference sequence). Trimming cost V 2 bases and J 1 base, with 18 bases left between them. The CDR3 has 16 amino acids. CDR3 amino acids: CAWSYIFGLPSYEQYF. CDR3 nucleotides: TGTGCCTGGAGTTATATTTTTGGATTACCATCCTACGAGCAGTACTTC. Drawing the rest from reference TRBV30 and TRBJ2-7, the complete variable domain is SQTIHQWPATLVQPVGSPLSLECTVEGTSNPNLYWYRQAAGRGLQLLFYSVGIGQISSEVPQNLSASRPQDRQFILSSKKLLLSDSGFYLCAWSYIFGLPSYEQYFGPGTRLTVT.

A note on this clonotype: This clone may be a read error of a much larger clone one base away. The genes are TRBV29-1 and TRBJ2-7, with a possible D match to TRBD2 (5 bases). Germline CDR1 reads SQVTM; CDR2 reads ANQGSEA. The CDR3 extends over 12 amino acids. Deletions cut 3 bases from V and 7 bases from J, with 13 bases between. The CDR3 DNA reads TGCAGCGTTGAGAGGGCTTACAATGAGCAGTACTTC. This encodes CSVERAYNEQYF.

In its sample, this clonotype was seen many times. CDR3 in DNA: TGTGCCAGCAGCTCTACATCGCCGAGGGCTTTCTTT. Its translation: CASSSTSPRAFF. The genes are TRBV13 and TRBJ1-1; D uncertain. This CDR3 is built from 12 residues. Between the trimmed V and J ends, which lost 4 bases and 11 bases, there was a span of 14 bases. Per germline, CDR1 PRHDT and CDR2 FYEKMQ (reference sequence).

This clonotype was seen ten or more times. V usage is TRBV2 and J usage is TRBJ1-1, with D unresolved. The CDR3 is made up of 15 amino acids. The V gene lost 2 bases and the J gene lost 3 bases, with 13 bases spanning the gap. The germline V gene has CDR1 SNHLY and CDR2 FYNNEI. CDR3 sequence reads: CASSEMVIGYTEAFF. CDR3 sequence (DNA): TGTGCCAGCAGTGAAATGGTTATTGGATACACTGAAGCTTTCTTT.

About this clonotype: The junction shows a germline mismatch at one end, possibly a read error. The rearrangement links TRBV2 to TRBJ2-2; 14 bases align to TRBD2. This CDR3 has 17 residues. Germline-derived CDR1 and CDR2 are SNHLY and FYNNEI. CDR3: CASSERLAGGPSGEPFF. The CDR3 DNA follows: TGTGCCAGCAGTGAACGACTAGCGGGAGGGCCTTCCGGGGAGCCGTTTTTT.

This clonotype came up a few times. V gene TRBV7-9 combines with J gene TRBJ2-5; D is possibly TRBD1 or TRBD2 (7 bases each). Per germline, CDR1 SEHNR and CDR2 FQNEAQ (reference sequence). This CDR3 region has 17 residues. V was trimmed by 6 bases and J by 2 bases, leaving 22 bases between them. The CDR3 reads CASRNTNGQGGQETQYF. DNA for the CDR3: TGTGCCAGCAGGAATACAAATGGTCAGGGGGGGCAAGAGACCCAGTACTTC.

Only a few counts were recorded for this clonotype. The genes are TRBV29-1 and TRBJ2-3; possibly TRBD1 or TRBD2 for D (5 bases each). This CDR3 is 14 amino acids long. From germline, CDR1 is SQVTM and CDR2 ANQGSEA. Trimming pared 4 bases from V and 7 bases from J, leaving 18 bases between. CDR3: CSVVPTRGLNTQYF. The CDR3 DNA reads as TGCAGCGTTGTCCCTACTAGGGGCCTAAATACGCAGTATTTT.

This clonotype was counted only a few times. The V and J genes are TRBV6-2 or TRBV6-3 and TRBJ2-2; 7 bases agree with TRBD1. Trimming took 9 bases from V and 2 from J; bases not matched to a gene: 3. Germline loops: CDR1 MNHEY, CDR2 SVGEGT. The CDR3 is made up of 13 amino acids. CDR3 sequence (DNA): TGTGCCAGGAGGGACAGTAACACCGGGGAGCTGTTTTTT. Translation gives CARRDSNTGELFF.

In its sample, this clonotype was seen many times. The chain combines TRBV29-1 with TRBJ2-7; possible D gene TRBD1, 5 bases. The V and J ends lost 5 bases and 9 bases respectively, with 11 bases between them. The germline CDR1 and CDR2 sequences are SQVTM and ANQGSEA. This CDR3 is built from 10 residues. The CDR3 spells CSVSQEVQYF. The CDR3 DNA follows: TGCAGCGTTTCACAGGAAGTGCAGTACTTC.